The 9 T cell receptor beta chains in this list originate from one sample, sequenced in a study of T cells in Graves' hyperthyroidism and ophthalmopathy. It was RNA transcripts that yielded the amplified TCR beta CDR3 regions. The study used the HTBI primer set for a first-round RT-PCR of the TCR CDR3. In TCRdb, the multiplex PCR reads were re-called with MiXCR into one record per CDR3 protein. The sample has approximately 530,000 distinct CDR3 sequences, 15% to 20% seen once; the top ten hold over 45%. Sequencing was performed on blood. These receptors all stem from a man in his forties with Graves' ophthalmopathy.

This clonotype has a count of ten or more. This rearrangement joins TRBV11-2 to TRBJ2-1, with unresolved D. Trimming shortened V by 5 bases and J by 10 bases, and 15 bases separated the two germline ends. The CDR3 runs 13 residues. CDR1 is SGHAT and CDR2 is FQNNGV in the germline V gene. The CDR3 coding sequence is TGTGCCAGCAGCCCCCTTAGCCCTCGAGAGCAGTTCTTC. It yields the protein CASSPLSPREQFF.

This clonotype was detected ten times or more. The CDR3 loop reads CASSSEGLVYNEQFF. The CDR3 DNA sequence: TGTGCCAGCAGCTCAGAAGGACTAGTGTACAATGAGCAGTTCTTC. The V gene is TRBV7-2, the J gene TRBJ2-1; 7 positions agree with TRBD2. Looked up from germline, CDR1 is SGHTA and CDR2 is FQGNSA. The V gene end was trimmed by 4 bases and the J gene end by 4 bases; junction bases not matched to a gene: 7. The CDR3 has 15 residues. The whole variable domain, remainder taken from reference TRBV7-2 and TRBJ2-1, is GAGVSQSPSNKVTEKGKDVELRCDPISGHTALYWYRQSLGQGLEFLIYFQGNSAPDKSGLPSDRFSAERTGGSVSTLTIQRTQQEDSAVYLCASSSEGLVYNEQFFGPGTRLTVL.

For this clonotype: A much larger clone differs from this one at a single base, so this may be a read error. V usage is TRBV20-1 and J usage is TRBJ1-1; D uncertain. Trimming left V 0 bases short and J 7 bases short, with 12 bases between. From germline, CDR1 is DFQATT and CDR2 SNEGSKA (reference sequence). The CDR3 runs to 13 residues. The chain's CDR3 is CSARDASFDEAFF. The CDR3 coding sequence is TGCAGTGCTAGAGATGCGAGTTTTGATGAAGCTTTCTTT.

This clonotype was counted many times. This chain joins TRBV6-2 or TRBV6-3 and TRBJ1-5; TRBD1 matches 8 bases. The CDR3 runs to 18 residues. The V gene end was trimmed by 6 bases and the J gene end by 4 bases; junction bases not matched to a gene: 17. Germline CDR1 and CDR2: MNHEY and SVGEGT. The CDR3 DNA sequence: TGTGCCAGCAGCTCGACTACAGGGGGAACCCGTAGAAATCAGCCCCAGCATTTT. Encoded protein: CASSSTTGGTRRNQPQHF.

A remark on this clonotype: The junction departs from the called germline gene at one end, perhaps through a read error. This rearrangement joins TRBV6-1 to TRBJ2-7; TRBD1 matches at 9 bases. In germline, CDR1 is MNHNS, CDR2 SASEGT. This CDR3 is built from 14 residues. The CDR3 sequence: CVSKTTGGSYEQYF. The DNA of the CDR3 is TGTGTCAGCAAGACGACAGGGGGTTCCTACGAGCAGTACTTC.

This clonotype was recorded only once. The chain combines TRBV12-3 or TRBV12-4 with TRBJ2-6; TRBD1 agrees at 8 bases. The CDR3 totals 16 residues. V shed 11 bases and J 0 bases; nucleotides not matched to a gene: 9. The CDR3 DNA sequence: TGTGCCCCACAACCAGGGGGCCCCTCTGGGGCCAACGTCCTGACTTTC. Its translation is CAPQPGGPSGANVLTF.

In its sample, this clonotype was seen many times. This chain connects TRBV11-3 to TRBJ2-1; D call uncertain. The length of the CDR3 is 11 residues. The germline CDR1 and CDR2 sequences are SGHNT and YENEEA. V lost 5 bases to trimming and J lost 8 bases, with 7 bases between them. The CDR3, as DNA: TGTGCCAGCAGCACGGGCCATGAGCAGTTCTTC. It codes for CASSTGHEQFF. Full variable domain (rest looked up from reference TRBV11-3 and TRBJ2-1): EAGVVQSPRYKIIEKKQPVAFWCNPISGHNTLYWYLQNLGQGPELLIRYENEEAVDDSQLPKDRFSAERLKGVDSTLKIQPAELGDSAVYLCASSTGHEQFFGPGTRLTVL.

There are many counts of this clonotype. The CDR3 here is CASDTVGQGRLHGYTF. The CDR3 DNA follows: TGTGCCAGCGACACCGTGGGACAGGGGAGACTGCATGGCTACACCTTC. The chain recombines TRBV28 with TRBJ1-2, with TRBD1 matching 10 bases. The CDR3 length is 16 residues. CDR1 MDHEN and CDR2 SYDVKM come from the germline V gene. V trimming: 8 bases; J trimming: 6 bases; junction bases outside the gene matches: 15.

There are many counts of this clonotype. The CDR3 protein is CSARGWLEAFF. In DNA form, the CDR3 reads TGCAGTGCTAGAGGATGGCTTGAAGCTTTCTTT. The V call is TRBV20-1, the J call TRBJ1-1, with D unclear. This CDR3 contains 11 residues. In germline, CDR1 is DFQATT, CDR2 SNEGSKA (reference sequence). V was clipped by 1 base and J by 7 bases, with 7 bases between them.